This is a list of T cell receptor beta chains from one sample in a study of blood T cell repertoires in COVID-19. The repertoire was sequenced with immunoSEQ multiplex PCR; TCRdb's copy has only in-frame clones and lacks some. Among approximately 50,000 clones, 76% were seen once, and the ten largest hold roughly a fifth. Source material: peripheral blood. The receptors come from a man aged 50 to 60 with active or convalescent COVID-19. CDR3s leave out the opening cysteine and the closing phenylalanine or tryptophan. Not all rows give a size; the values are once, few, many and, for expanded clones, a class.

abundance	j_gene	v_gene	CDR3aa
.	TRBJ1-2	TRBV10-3	AIGTGDGYT
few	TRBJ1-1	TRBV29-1	SVRTGVMNTEAF
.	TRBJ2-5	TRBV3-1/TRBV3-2	ASSKSRATQY
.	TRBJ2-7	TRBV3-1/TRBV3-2	ASSPLKLAVPYEQY
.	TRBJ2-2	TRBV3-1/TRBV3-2	ASSQEYSPTGELF
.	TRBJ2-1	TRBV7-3	ASSWGLYNEQF
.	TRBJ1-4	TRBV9	ASSVGTTQGVYEKLF
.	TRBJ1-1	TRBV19	ASSAGVHLSEAF
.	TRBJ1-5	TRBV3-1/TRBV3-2	ASSQDRRRNQPQH
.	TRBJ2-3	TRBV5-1	ASSGLTGGIADTQY
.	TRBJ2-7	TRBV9	ASSPRQAGQGRGEQY
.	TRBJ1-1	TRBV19	ASSIPQGHTEAF
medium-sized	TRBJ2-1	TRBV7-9	ASSPTAGGSPLNEQF
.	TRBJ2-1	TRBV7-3	ASSLELVSYNEQF
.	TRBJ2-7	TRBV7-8	ASSLYSSYEQY
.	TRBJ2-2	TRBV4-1	ASSRQGTGELF
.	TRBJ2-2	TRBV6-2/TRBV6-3	ASSYGSGSGTGELF
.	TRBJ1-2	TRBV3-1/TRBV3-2	ASSQLGGNYGYT
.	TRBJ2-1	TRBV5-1	ASSLEGSGNNEQF
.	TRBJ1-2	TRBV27	ASRSLGQGASGYT
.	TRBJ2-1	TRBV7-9	ASHRGSENEQF
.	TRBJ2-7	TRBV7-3	ASSRSDSSYEQY